Listed here is a single TCR beta chain. Its antigen is not known. TCRdb keeps only in-frame clones here, not all; method: immunoSEQ multiplex PCR. The sample has almost 750,000 clones, approximately 77% seen once. Germline-derived CDR1 and CDR2 are MNHEY and SVGAGI. The junction had 7 bases not matched to a gene; V was cut back by 2 bases and J by 10 bases. This CDR3 is built from 15 residues. The source of the sample is a study of shared clonotypes between healthy human individuals. Study-wide context: A donor's plate count was three for CD4 naive and three for CD4 memory; CD8 naive had two and CD8 memory one. The study, taken as a whole, reports: Compared with clonotypes that all four donors shared, non-shared clonotypes had lower generation probabilities. The sharing of approximately 4.6% of naive CD4 clonotypes was seen across a handful of donors. Rarefaction showed sorted-subset sequencing was incomplete despite large depth.

Specimen: memory CD4+ T cells sorted from blood. Subset of the sample: CD45RA-negative fraction. The source of this sequence is a woman in her twenties or thirties in good health. The genes are TRBV6-5 and TRBJ2-1; TRBD2 agrees at 11 bases. The CDR3 coding sequence is TGTGCCAGCAGTTACCTCGGGGCTAGCGGGAGGGAGCAGTTCTTC. It yields the protein CASSYLGASGREQFF.